These T cell receptor beta chains were read from a single sample in a study of blood T cell repertoires in COVID-19. Here immunoSEQ multiplex PCR was the method, and the copy in TCRdb shows in-frame clones only, minus some. Among roughly 72,000 clones listed, 88% were seen once. The sequenced sample consisted of peripheral blood. Every receptor here comes from a human donor in a cohort sampled during active COVID-19. CDR3s include the opening cysteine and the closing phenylalanine or tryptophan. The D gene is left open where the match is weak. The size of a clone is reported for some rows only, either as once, few or many, or as a class for expanded clones.

CDR3nt	CDR3aa	v_gene	j_gene	d_gene	abundance
TGTGCCAGCAGCCAAGCCCACCGACAGGGAAGCGGGGAGCTGTTTTTT	CASSQAHRQGSGELFF	TRBV4-2	TRBJ2-2	TRBD1	once
TGTGCCAGCAGTGGACAGGGTTTTGGGAACACTGAAGCTTTCTTT	CASSGQGFGNTEAFF	TRBV2	TRBJ1-1	TRBD1	few
TGTGCCAGTACCCCGGGCAGGGCCCCCTACGAGCAGTACTTC	CASTPGRAPYEQYF	TRBV19	TRBJ2-7	NA	NA
TGCGCCAGCAGCTGGGAGGGGACTGGTGACACCGGGGAGCTGTTTTTT	CASSWEGTGDTGELFF	TRBV5-1	TRBJ2-2	TRBD2	NA
TGTGCCAGCAGCTTAGAGCGGGCTAGCGGGGCGATTACAGATACGCAGTATTTT	CASSLERASGAITDTQYF	TRBV11-2	TRBJ2-3	TRBD2	NA
TGTGCCAGCCGCCCCATCTCCGGGACAGTTCTCGGAGATACGCAGTATTTT	CASRPISGTVLGDTQYF	TRBV27	TRBJ2-3	TRBD1	NA
TGTGCCAGCTCACCACCGCCGGGCACTGAAGCTTTCTTT	CASSPPPGTEAFF	TRBV18	TRBJ1-1	NA	once
TGCGCCAGCAGGGTTACAGGGGGCGAGGGCTACACCTTC	CASRVTGGEGYTF	TRBV5-1	TRBJ1-2	TRBD1	NA
TGTGCCAGTAGTATAGGAAGGGGTTTGGAGCTGTTTTTT	CASSIGRGLELFF	TRBV19	TRBJ2-2	NA	few
TGTGCCAGCAGTCCCACCGGACAGGGGAGGGCCACTGAAGCTTTCTTT	CASSPTGQGRATEAFF	TRBV28	TRBJ1-1	TRBD1	NA
TGTGCCAGCAGCTCGGGGGGGGCCTACAATGAGCAGTTCTTC	CASSSGGAYNEQFF	TRBV11-1	TRBJ2-1	TRBD2	once
TGTGCCAGCAGTTCTTTTATGGCTAGCGGGGGCAATGAGCAGTTCTTC	CASSSFMASGGNEQFF	TRBV2	TRBJ2-1	TRBD2	NA
TGTGCCAGCAAAGGGGGGAACACTGAAGCTTTCTTT	CASKGGNTEAFF	TRBV12-3/TRBV12-4	TRBJ1-1	NA	NA
TGTGCCATCAGTGAGCCGGGACAGGGACCAGAGACCCAGTACTTC	CAISEPGQGPETQYF	TRBV10-3	TRBJ2-5	TRBD1	NA
TGTGCCAGCAGCTCGGCGGGTAGCAATTCACCCCTCCACTTT	CASSSAGSNSPLHF	TRBV5-4	TRBJ1-6	NA	once
TGTGCCAGCAGCTTAGCGCTCGACAGGGGTGAAAATCAGCCCCAGCATTTT	CASSLALDRGENQPQHF	TRBV7-8	TRBJ1-5	TRBD1	NA
TGTGCCACCAGAGGACAGGACCTCACTGAAGCTTTCTTT	CATRGQDLTEAFF	TRBV24-1	TRBJ1-1	TRBD1	NA
TGTGCCACCAGTGAGTCCGGGACAGGGAGACCTGAAGCTTTCTTT	CATSESGTGRPEAFF	TRBV24-1	TRBJ1-1	TRBD1	NA
TGTGCCAGCAGTTTATCTCGTAGTAGCGCAGAGCAGTTCTTC	CASSLSRSSAEQFF	TRBV27	TRBJ2-1	NA	NA
TGTGCCAGCAGTTGGACTAGCGGAGGAATAAATGAGCAGTTCTTC	CASSWTSGGINEQFF	TRBV6-2/TRBV6-3	TRBJ2-1	TRBD2	once
TGTGCCAGCAGCCCGGGACTAGCGGGGGGTTGGGAGACCCAGTACTTC	CASSPGLAGGWETQYF	TRBV2	TRBJ2-5	TRBD2	few
TGTGCCAGCAGCCCACAGACCGGGGTAGGCACAGATACGCAGTATTTT	CASSPQTGVGTDTQYF	TRBV7-9	TRBJ2-3	NA	NA
TGTGCCAGCAGCCCAGGGGGGCTCGGGGGCACTGAAGCTTTCTTT	CASSPGGLGGTEAFF	TRBV5-6	TRBJ1-1	TRBD1	NA
TGTGCCAGTAGTATAATGCCGGGTGGGGCCAACGTCCTGACTTTC	CASSIMPGGANVLTF	TRBV19	TRBJ2-6	NA	once
TGTGCCAGCAGTTTAACAGGGAGACGGCCCCAGCATTTT	CASSLTGRRPQHF	TRBV12-3/TRBV12-4	TRBJ1-5	NA	NA
TGCGCCAGCAGAGGGACAGGGGGCGCGAACACCGGGGAGCTGTTTTTT	CASRGTGGANTGELFF	TRBV5-1	TRBJ2-2	TRBD1	few
TGTGCAAGTCGCTTAGTCCCTACTAGTAACGAGGCAGATACGCAGTATTTT	CASRLVPTSNEADTQYF	TRBV12-2	TRBJ2-3	NA	NA
TGTGCCAGCAGCTTAGGGACAGGGAGCTTCTACGAGCAGTACTTC	CASSLGTGSFYEQYF	TRBV7-2	TRBJ2-7	TRBD1	NA
TGCGCCAGCAGTGGCGGCTATAGGAATGAGCAGTTCTTC	CASSGGYRNEQFF	TRBV10-1	TRBJ2-1	NA	NA
TGTGCCAGCACCGTGGGGGGAGCAGTCTACAATGAGCAGTTCTTC	CASTVGGAVYNEQFF	TRBV28	TRBJ2-1	NA	NA
TGTGCCAGCAGCTCCTCTCCGGGAAGCTGGACTTTCTTT	CASSSSPGSWTFF	TRBV7-2	TRBJ1-1	NA	NA
TGCAGTGCTAGTGTAGACACAACCTACAATGAGCAGTTCTTC	CSASVDTTYNEQFF	TRBV20-1	TRBJ2-1	NA	NA
TGTGCCATCAGCCACGGGGGGGAGCCCCACGAGCAGTACTTC	CAISHGGEPHEQYF	TRBV10-3	TRBJ2-7	TRBD2	NA
TGTGCCAGCAGCTTGTATCCGGGGAGGGGCTACAATGAGCAGTTCTTC	CASSLYPGRGYNEQFF	TRBV5-4	TRBJ2-1	TRBD2	few
TGTGCCAGTAGTATCGGAGGGACAGGGGGCGGTCAGCCCCAGCATTTT	CASSIGGTGGGQPQHF	TRBV19	TRBJ1-5	TRBD1	NA
TGTGCCAGTAGTGCAGGGAAGGGCTACACCTTC	CASSAGKGYTF	TRBV19	TRBJ1-2	NA	once
TGTGCCAGCTCTCGTGGGACTAGCGGTAGCTCCTACAATGAGCAGTTCTTC	CASSRGTSGSSYNEQFF	TRBV11-2	TRBJ2-1	TRBD2	NA
TGTGCCAGCAGTTATGGGCTACACTACGAGCAGTACTTC	CASSYGLHYEQYF	TRBV6-5	TRBJ2-7	NA	NA
TGTGCCAGCAGTTACTCGATCGGGGAGACCCAGTACTTC	CASSYSIGETQYF	TRBV6-2/TRBV6-3	TRBJ2-5	NA	NA
TGTGCCAGCAGTTTAGGGGGGGGCGGCTATGGCTACACCTTC	CASSLGGGGYGYTF	TRBV28	TRBJ1-2	NA	NA
TGTGCCAGCTCACCACAGTACAGAAGAACTAGCACAGATACGCAGTATTTT	CASSPQYRRTSTDTQYF	TRBV18	TRBJ2-3	NA	NA
TGTGCCAGCAGCTTAGTTGGGACTAGCGGGAGTTCCTACAATGAGCAGTTCTTC	CASSLVGTSGSSYNEQFF	TRBV7-2	TRBJ2-1	TRBD2	NA
TGTGCCAGCAGCATCGGCGTCGGGACTAGCGGGGGGCCCGTGGAGACCCAGTACTTC	CASSIGVGTSGGPVETQYF	TRBV21-1	TRBJ2-5	NA	NA
TGTGCCAGCAGTGCTTCGAGTACTCAGCCCCAGCATTTT	CASSASSTQPQHF	TRBV2	TRBJ1-5	NA	NA
TGTGCCAGCAGCCAAGCTAGCGGGAGGAAGGCCCAAGAGACCCAGTACTTC	CASSQASGRKAQETQYF	TRBV3-1/TRBV3-2	TRBJ2-5	TRBD2	NA
TGTGCCAGCTCAGAGGGGACAGCCTACGAGCAGTACTTC	CASSEGTAYEQYF	TRBV18	TRBJ2-7	TRBD1	NA
TGTGCCAGCAGCTTAAAACCGGGACAGGGGTTGCTGGGCACTGAAGCTTTCTTT	CASSLKPGQGLLGTEAFF	TRBV11-2	TRBJ1-1	TRBD1	NA
TGTGCCAGCGGGTACAGGGGACTTAATGAAAAACTGTTTTTT	CASGYRGLNEKLFF	TRBV7-2	TRBJ1-4	TRBD1	NA
TGTGCCAGCAGTGTCACAGGGATGGGCTACGAGCAGTACTTC	CASSVTGMGYEQYF	TRBV25-1	TRBJ2-7	NA	NA